This T cell receptor (beta chain) was captured in a study of blood T cell repertoires in COVID-19. Study-wide background: Both acute and convalescent COVID-19 samples were obtained from the United States, Italy and Spain. Nucleic acid was either cDNA or gDNA, and it came from T cells, B-cell-depleted T cells, or PBMCs.

V lost 2 bases and J 2 bases, leaving 10 bases between the germline ends. The CDR3 totals 15 residues. Germline V gene lookup returns CDR1 SEHNR and CDR2 FQNEAQ (reference sequence). Authors' processing steps: Counts of nucleated cells, estimated from reference gene primer amplification, were obtained. Only in-frame clones appear in the TCRdb table, and some are missing; sequencing was by immunoSEQ multiplex PCR. V, J and clone size derive from that table, while D and trimming were established from the DNA sequence. The table includes 350,000 or so clones, roughly 89% detected once. Specimen: peripheral blood. This sequence was found in a man aged 18 to 35 with active or convalescent COVID-19. The chain joins TRBV7-9 to TRBJ2-1; a possible D gene is TRBD1 (6 bases). The CDR3 nucleotides are TGTGCCAGCAGCTTACCCGGGACACCCTACAATGAGCAGTTCTTC. Translated, it gives CASSLPGTPYNEQFF.